Below are 16 T cell receptor beta chains sequenced from a single sample in a study of OX40 agonist ivuxolimab in advanced cancers. Repertoires were generated with immunoSEQ multiplex PCR, while TCRdb's copy carries only in-frame clones and drops some. The sample contains roughly 60,000 clones, roughly 80% of which appear only once. The sequencing here drew on CD4+ or CD8+ T cells sorted from blood, taken in a trial of the OX40 agonist ivuxolimab. Every receptor here comes from an adult with an advanced solid tumor such as melanoma, head and neck, liver or kidney cancer.

The chain employs TRBV7-8 and TRBJ1-2; D call uncertain. Trimming pared 1 base from V and 0 bases from J, leaving 12 bases between. The germline gives CDR1 SGHVS, CDR2 FQNEAQ. The CDR3 has 16 residues. In DNA, the CDR3 is TGTGCCAGCAGCTTAGGGGTACCGGAAGCTAACTATGGCTACACCTTC. Encoded protein: CASSLGVPEANYGYTF.

This chain joins TRBV5-6 and TRBJ2-7; TRBD1 or TRBD2 may be the D gene (5 bases each). The CDR3 is made up of 13 amino acids. Trimming removed 4 bases at V and 2 bases at J, with 10 bases between. The germline CDR1 and CDR2 sequences are SGHDT and YYEEEE. In nucleotides, the CDR3 is TGTGCCAGCAGCCCGGGACCAACCTACGAGCAGTACGTC. It codes for CASSPGPTYEQYV.

The rearrangement joins TRBV11-3 to TRBJ2-3, with TRBD1 as a possible D gene (6 bases). Germline values: CDR1 SGHNT, CDR2 YENEEA. Between the trimmed V and J ends, which lost 5 bases and 4 bases, there was a span of 16 bases. The CDR3 runs 15 residues. CDR3 in DNA: TGTGCCAGCAGCCCTGAGGGCAGGGGAGCAGATACGCAGTATTTT. Protein sequence: CASSPEGRGADTQYF.

This chain joins TRBV6-5 and TRBJ2-1; possible D gene TRBD2, 6 bases. Germline V gene data show CDR1 as MNHEY and CDR2 as SVGAGI. This CDR3 region has 15 residues. V shed 0 bases and J shed 7 bases, with 13 bases lying between them. The CDR3 nucleotides are TGTGCCAGCAGTTACTCGCACGGGAGCGGAAATGAGCAGTTCTTC. Translated: CASSYSHGSGNEQFF.

The chain uses TRBV5-6 and TRBJ2-7; no clear D. The CDR3 length is 13 residues. Germline CDR1 is SGHDT and CDR2 is YYEEEE. V lost 0 bases and J 0 bases, leaving 4 bases between the germline ends. CDR3: CASSLEVSYEQYF. CDR3 DNA: TGTGCCAGCAGCTTGGAGGTCTCCTACGAGCAGTACTTC.

CDR3 in amino acids: CASSLAKRETEQFF. DNA for the CDR3: TGTGCCAGCAGCTTAGCCAAGCGGGAGACTGAGCAGTTCTTC. The chain uses TRBV11-3 and TRBJ2-1, with 8 nucleotides matching TRBD2. Trimming removed 1 base from V and 9 bases from J; junction bases left unmatched: 5. This CDR3 is built from 14 residues. From germline, CDR1 is SGHNT and CDR2 YENEEA.

This clone has just one count. This CDR3 reads CASSFGEGTMGSYNSPLHF. The CDR3 DNA reads TGTGCCAGCAGCTTCGGGGAGGGAACTATGGGCTCCTATAATTCACCCCTCCACTTT. This chain uses TRBV5-8 with TRBJ1-6; D gene ambiguous. The V and J ends lost 2 bases and 0 bases respectively, with 18 bases between them. The CDR3 has 19 amino acids. Germline V gene lookup returns CDR1 SGHTS and CDR2 YDEGEE. The complete variable domain, with remaining parts taken from reference TRBV5-8 and TRBJ1-6, reads EAGVTQSPTHLIKTRGQQATLRCSPISGHTSVYWYQQALGLGLQFLLWYDEGEERNRGNFPPRFSGRQFPNYSSELNVNALELEDSALYLCASSFGEGTMGSYNSPLHFGNGTRLTVT.

V usage is TRBV25-1 and J usage is TRBJ1-1; D is undetermined. Germline V gene data show CDR1 as MGHDK and CDR2 as SYGVNS. The V and J ends lost 3 bases and 11 bases respectively, with 7 bases between them. There are 10 residues in the CDR3. The CDR3 reads CASSDSVAFF. In DNA, the CDR3 is TGTGCCAGCAGTGATTCCGTGGCTTTCTTT.

This chain connects TRBV9 to TRBJ2-4, with no clear D. V was clipped by 0 bases and J by 7 bases, with 8 bases between them. Germline CDR1 reads SGDLS; CDR2 reads YYNGEE. The CDR3 consists of 13 residues. CDR3 sequence reads: CASSVDGLNIQYF. The CDR3 nucleotides read TGTGCCAGCAGCGTAGATGGATTGAACATTCAGTACTTC.

This chain links TRBV9 with TRBJ1-3, with D unclear. Trimming took 4 bases from V and 0 from J, leaving 11 bases between them. The germline gives CDR1 SGDLS, CDR2 YYNGEE. CDR3 size: 15 residues. The CDR3 region has the DNA TGTGCCAGCAGCTCGACTGATTACTCTGGAAACACCATATATTTT. This encodes CASSSTDYSGNTIYF.

This chain uses TRBV11-1 with TRBJ2-5; no clear D gene. Trimming removed 2 bases from V and 5 bases from J, with 3 bases in between. The CDR3 is made up of 11 amino acids. Germline CDR1 and CDR2: SGHAT and FQDESV (reference sequence). In DNA, the CDR3 is TGTGCCAGCAGCTTAACGGAGACCCAGTACTTC. Translation: CASSLTETQYF.

This chain joins TRBV7-9 and TRBJ1-3, with 9 bases fitting TRBD1. CDR1 is SEHNR, CDR2 FQNEAQ, per germline (reference sequence). The CDR3 extends over 16 amino acids. The V gene end was trimmed by 7 bases and the J gene end by 6 bases; junction bases not matched to a gene: 13. The DNA for the CDR3 is TGTGCCAGCACCAATCCGGGACAGGGATTAACAAACACCATATATTTT. Its translation is CASTNPGQGLTNTIYF.

This rearrangement joins TRBV27 to TRBJ2-7; the D is unclear. This CDR3 has 13 amino acids. The V gene's germline CDR1 is MNHEY and CDR2 SMNVEV (reference sequence). Trimming removed 2 bases at V and 5 bases at J, with 10 bases between. The CDR3 region has the DNA TGTGCCAGCAGTTTACTTTTGGCAGACGAGCAGTACTTC. Its protein is CASSLLLADEQYF.

This chain connects TRBV27 to TRBJ2-2; D is possibly TRBD2 (5 bases). The germline V gene has CDR1 MNHEY and CDR2 SMNVEV (reference sequence). V lost 3 bases and J lost 7, with 12 bases in between. The CDR3 totals 14 residues. CDR3: CASSFSGGGGELFF. CDR3 in DNA: TGTGCCAGCAGTTTCTCTGGAGGCGGCGGGGAGCTGTTTTTT.

The rearrangement joins TRBV6-5 to TRBJ1-2, with D perhaps TRBD1 (6 bases). The germline V gene has CDR1 MNHEY and CDR2 SVGAGI. The V end was cut by 6 bases, the J end by 8 bases, with 19 bases between. The CDR3 is 14 residues long. Written as DNA, the CDR3 is TGTGCCAGCAGCCCCCCCAGGGGTTGGGGGGGCTACACCTTC. Translation: CASSPPRGWGGYTF.

The chain combines TRBV30 with TRBJ1-1; D remains unclear. Germline V CDR1 and CDR2: GTSNPN, SVGIG (reference sequence). The CDR3 contains 12 residues. V lost 5 bases and J lost 1, with 8 bases in between. CDR3 region: CAWGFPNTEAFF. The CDR3 region has the DNA TGTGCCTGGGGCTTCCCGAACACTGAAGCTTTCTTT.